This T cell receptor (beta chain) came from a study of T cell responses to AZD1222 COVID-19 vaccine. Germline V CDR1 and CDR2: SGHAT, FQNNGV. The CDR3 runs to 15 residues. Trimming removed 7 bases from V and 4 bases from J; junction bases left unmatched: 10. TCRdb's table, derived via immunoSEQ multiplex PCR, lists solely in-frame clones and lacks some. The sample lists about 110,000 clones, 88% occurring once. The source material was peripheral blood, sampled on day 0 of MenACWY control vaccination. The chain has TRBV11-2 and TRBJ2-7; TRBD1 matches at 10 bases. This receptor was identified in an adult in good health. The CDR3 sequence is CASTQPGTGVYEQYF. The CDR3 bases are TGTGCCAGCACACAACCCGGGACAGGGGTGTACGAGCAGTACTTC.